This record concerns one TCR beta chain sequence. The entry originates in a study of blood T cell repertoires in COVID-19. Under the authors' procedure: Counts of nucleated cells, estimated from reference gene primer amplification, were obtained. Measured with immunoSEQ multiplex PCR; TCRdb has only the in-frame clones, and not every one. The DNA was the basis for D and trimming; V, J and clone size are from that table. The sample yields over 120,000 clones, around 80% seen once. Trimming took off 7 bases at V and 3 bases at J, with 21 bases between the two ends. Germline CDR1 MNHEY, CDR2 SMNVEV (reference sequence). The CDR3 extends over 16 amino acids.

This sequence joins TRBV27 and TRBJ1-2; D may be TRBD1 (5 bases). Input material: peripheral blood. The clonotype was recovered from a man in his sixties or seventies who had recovered from COVID-19. The CDR3 nucleotides are TGTGCCAGCACCCCTCGACAGAGAAGAGACCACTATGGCTACACCTTC. Protein product: CASTPRQRRDHYGYTF.